This TCR beta chain stems from a study of CD8+ T cells in alopecia areata. Alopecia areata patients provided lesional scalp punch biopsies and peripheral blood. The germline gives CDR1 LNHDA, CDR2 SQIVND (reference sequence). The CDR3 is 15 residues long. V shed 5 bases and J 6 bases; nucleotides not matched to a gene: 8. Sequencing used cDNA as its template, made by extracting RNA and reverse transcribing it. Repertoires were generated with immunoSEQ multiplex PCR, while TCRdb's copy carries only in-frame clones and drops some. Of some 9,800 clones listed, 50% to 80% are singletons. The sequencing sample was made of skin. The chain has TRBV19 and TRBJ2-1; 9 nucleotides line up with TRBD1. This sequence was found in a human donor with alopecia areata. CDR3 loop: CASSSGTGILNEQFF. For the CDR3, the DNA is TGTGCCAGTAGTTCCGGGACAGGGATTCTCAATGAGCAGTTCTTC.